This TCR beta chain is drawn from a study of beta chain features in type 1 diabetes. Isolated RNA was reverse transcribed in full, so expressed TCRB transcripts were sequenced. Clones were read by immunoSEQ multiplex PCR, and TCRdb kept only the in-frame ones, dropping some. This sample has about 290,000 clones, with 7% to 9% found just once. The ends were cut back, 1 base at V and 5 bases at J, with 11 bases in the middle. Per germline, CDR1 SQVTM and CDR2 ANQGSEA. This CDR3 has 13 amino acids. Material: central memory CD4+ T cells from blood. The sequence was collected from a woman aged 18-35 years in good health. The rearrangement joins TRBV29-1 to TRBJ1-1; D remains unclear. The CDR3, as DNA: TGCAGCGTTGAAGGGGGATGGGAGACTGAAGCTTTCTTT. Protein product: CSVEGGWETEAFF.